The present TCR beta chain was sequenced within a study of blood T cell repertoires in COVID-19. Profiled with immunoSEQ multiplex PCR; TCRdb holds only in-frame clones, not every one. The table lists more than 85,000 clones, roughly 80% of them singletons. J lost 1 base, V lost 2 bases, and 2 bases had no gene match. The V gene's germline CDR1 is LGHNA and CDR2 YNFKEQ. There are 15 residues in the CDR3. What was sequenced was peripheral blood. The chain links TRBV4-2 to TRBJ2-5; TRBD2 matches 9 bases. This receptor was obtained from a human donor in a cohort sampled during active COVID-19. The CDR3 loop is CASSQSGGSQETQYF. The CDR3 bases are TGTGCCAGCAGCCAAAGCGGGGGGTCCCAAGAGACCCAGTACTTC.